Sequencing of this TCR beta chain was carried out in a study of T cell responses to AZD1222 COVID-19 vaccine. Whole-study findings and limits: Researchers report vaccine-associated CD4 TCRs spanning spike, with dominance at 160-218 and 743-854. Clonal diversity may have been underestimated, and the donors were mostly white British, with more females than males. Repertoires were obtained solely post-peak T cell response. With two AZD1222 doses given, Spike-specific TCR breadth and depth both rose.

Data came from immunoSEQ multiplex PCR; TCRdb stores just in-frame clones and leaves some out. The sample yields around 160,000 clones, about 91% seen once. V shed 3 bases and J shed 4 bases, with 19 bases lying between them. Germline CDR1 is SGHAT and CDR2 is FQNNGV. CDR3 size: 16 residues. This clone turned up a few times. No antigen is known for it. This TCR was sampled from an adult in good health. The specimen was peripheral blood, collected on day 0 of AZD1222 vaccination. The rearrangement links TRBV11-2 to TRBJ2-7, with D perhaps matching TRBD2 (6 bases). The CDR3 nucleotides are TGTGCCAGCAGCTTCTTATCTTGGCGGGGTGGGTACGAGCAGTACTTC. It translates to CASSFLSWRGGYEQYF. Combining the CDR3 with reference TRBV11-2 and TRBJ2-7 gives the whole variable domain EAGVAQSPRYKIIEKRQSVAFWCNPISGHATLYWYQQILGQGPKLLIQFQNNGVVDDSQLPKDRFSAERLKGVDSTLKIQPAKLEDSAVYLCASSFLSWRGGYEQYFGPGTRLTVT.